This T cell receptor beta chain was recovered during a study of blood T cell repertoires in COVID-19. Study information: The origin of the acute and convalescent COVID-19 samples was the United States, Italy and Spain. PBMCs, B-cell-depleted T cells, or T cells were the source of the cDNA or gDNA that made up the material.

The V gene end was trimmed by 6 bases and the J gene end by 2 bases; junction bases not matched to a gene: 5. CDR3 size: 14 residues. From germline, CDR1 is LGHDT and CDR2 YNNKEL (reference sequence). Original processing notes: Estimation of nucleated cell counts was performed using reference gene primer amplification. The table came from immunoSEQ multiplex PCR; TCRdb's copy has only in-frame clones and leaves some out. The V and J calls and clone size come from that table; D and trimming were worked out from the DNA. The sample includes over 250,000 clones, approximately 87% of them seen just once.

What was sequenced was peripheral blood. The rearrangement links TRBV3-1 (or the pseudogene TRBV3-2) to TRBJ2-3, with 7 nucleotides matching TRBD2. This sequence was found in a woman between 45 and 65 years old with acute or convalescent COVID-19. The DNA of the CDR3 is TGTGCCAGCAGTCTGACTAGCCCCACAGATACGCAGTATTTT. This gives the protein CASSLTSPTDTQYF.